Presented here are 29 T cell receptor beta chains from one specimen sequenced in a study of beta chain features in type 1 diabetes. Regarding the study as a whole: All four CD4+ subsets from Type 1 diabetes patients carried moderately but significantly shorter TCRB CDR3s.

These TCRs are of unknown antigen specificity. The entirety of the isolated RNA underwent reverse transcription, so expressed TCRB transcripts were sequenced. Sequenced by immunoSEQ multiplex PCR; TCRdb stores in-frame clones only, minus some. The data hold 150,000 to 200,000 clones, with around 9.7% observed a single time. Sequencing was carried out using central memory CD4+ T cells from blood. All receptors come from a woman in her 30s with type 1 diabetes.

In its sample, this clone was seen a few times. V and J are TRBV13 and TRBJ2-1; D might be TRBD1 (6 bases). The germline V and J ends were trimmed by 4 bases and 13 bases, with 26 bases remaining between them. The CDR3 is 16 residues long. Looked up from germline, CDR1 is PRHDT and CDR2 is FYEKMQ (reference sequence). The DNA of the CDR3 is TGTGCCAGCAGCTCCGAATCCCATTCTCGGGGACACCACCAGTTCTTC. Translation gives CASSSESHSRGHHQFF.

The V gene is TRBV4-1, the J gene TRBJ1-2, with a tentative D call TRBD1 (5 bases). In germline, CDR1 is MGHRA, CDR2 YSYEKL. The ends were cut back, 1 base at V and 3 bases at J, with 15 bases in the middle. This CDR3 is built from 16 residues. The CDR3 nucleotides read TGCGCCAGCAGCCAAGTGGAAGGTGGGGGGTACTATGGCTACACCTTC. It codes for CASSQVEGGGYYGYTF.

The chain employs TRBV11-1 and TRBJ2-2; TRBD2 might be the D (6 bases). The germline V gene encodes CDR1 SGHAT and CDR2 FQDESV (reference sequence). Trimming took 5 bases from V and 4 from J, leaving 11 bases between them. CDR3 length equals 14 residues. CDR3 coding DNA: TGTGCCAGCAGCCCTGGAGGGACCACCGGGGAGCTGTTTTTT. It encodes CASSPGGTTGELFF.

The CDR3 nucleotides read TGTGCCAGCAAAAGGGGACAGGGGGCGAACACTGAAGCTTTCTTT. Translated, it gives CASKRGQGANTEAFF. The V gene is TRBV6-1, the J gene TRBJ1-1; 12 bases match TRBD1. This CDR3 contains 15 residues. The V segment lost 7 bases and the J segment 1 base; nucleotides outside the gene matches: 4. Germline-derived CDR1 and CDR2 are MNHNS and SASEGT.

Comment on this clone: The same CDR3 is also encoded by other DNA sequences in this sample. The chain is built from TRBV29-1 and TRBJ2-7; weak D call: TRBD2 (6 bases). CDR3 length equals 13 residues. Trimming took off 5 bases at V and 3 bases at J, with 14 bases between the two ends. Germline CDR1 is SQVTM and CDR2 is ANQGSEA. CDR3 protein: CSVRLSGDYEQYF. CDR3 sequence (DNA): TGCAGCGTTCGGCTTTCGGGGGACTACGAGCAGTACTTC.

This sequence joins TRBV29-1 and TRBJ1-1; D is unclear. There are 12 residues in the CDR3. CDR1 is SQVTM, CDR2 ANQGSEA, per germline. Trimming left V 7 bases short and J 1 base short, with 10 bases between. CDR3 DNA sequence: TGCAGCGGCGGACTGCCGAACACTGAAGCTTTCTTT. This gives the protein CSGGLPNTEAFF.

This clone was detected a few times. The chain is built from TRBV29-1 and TRBJ1-2, with 8 bases fitting TRBD1. Germline V gene lookup returns CDR1 SQVTM and CDR2 ANQGSEA. The V gene end was trimmed by 7 bases and the J gene end by 4 bases; junction bases not matched to a gene: 8. The CDR3 sequence is 13 residues long. The CDR3 DNA reads TGCAGCGCCAACTTCGGGACAGGCTATGGCTACACCTTC. Its translation is CSANFGTGYGYTF. Full variable domain (missing parts from reference TRBV29-1 and TRBJ1-2): SAVISQKPSRDICQRGTSLTIQCQVDSQVTMMFWYRQQPGQSLTLIATANQGSEATYESGFVIDKFPISRPNLTFSTLTVSNMSPEDSSIYLCSANFGTGYGYTFGSGTRLTVV.

The chain joins TRBV5-4 to TRBJ1-2, with D possibly TRBD1 on 5 matching bases. There are 15 residues in the CDR3. Germline CDR1 SGHNT, CDR2 YYREEE (reference sequence). The ends were cut back, 3 bases at V and 0 bases at J, with 12 bases in the middle. CDR3 residues: CASSSTVTSNYGYTF. Here the CDR3 DNA reads TGTGCCAGCAGCTCGACAGTAACATCTAACTATGGCTACACCTTC.

The genes are TRBV9 and TRBJ2-1; TRBD2 agrees at 8 bases. The CDR3 has 15 amino acids. V shed 3 bases, J shed 7 bases, and the junction held 9 bases outside the gene matches. Germline V lookup: CDR1 SGDLS, CDR2 YYNGEE. The CDR3: CASSEPPGGGNEQFF. CDR3 DNA: TGTGCCAGCAGCGAACCCCCGGGAGGGGGGAATGAGCAGTTCTTC. Full variable domain (outside the CDR3, taken from reference TRBV9 and TRBJ2-1): DSGVTQTPKHLITATGQRVTLRCSPRSGDLSVYWYQQSLDQGLQFLIQYYNGEERAKGNILERFSAQQFPDLHSELNLSSLELGDSALYFCASSEPPGGGNEQFFGPGTRLTVL.

This clone appeared many times. The chain is built from TRBV29-1 and TRBJ2-2; tentatively, D is TRBD1 (6 bases). The CDR3 has 14 residues. V was cut by 7 bases and J by 0 bases, with 12 bases left in between. Looked up from germline, CDR1 is SQVTM and CDR2 is ANQGSEA. The CDR3 DNA sequence: TGCAGCGCACACAGGGACACGAACACCGGGGAGCTGTTTTTT. It encodes CSAHRDTNTGELFF.

The V gene is TRBV7-2, the J gene TRBJ2-4, with D perhaps matching TRBD1 (5 bases). The CDR3 runs 16 residues. From germline, CDR1 is SGHTA and CDR2 FQGNSA. V gave up 1 base and J gave up 0 bases, with 10 bases separating them. The CDR3 region is CASSLGFQGAKNIQYF. CDR3 DNA sequence: TGTGCCAGCAGCTTAGGTTTTCAGGGAGCCAAAAACATTCAGTACTTC.

The chain has TRBV28 and TRBJ2-2, with 8 bases lining up with TRBD2. Looked up from germline, CDR1 is MDHEN and CDR2 is SYDVKM. The CDR3 runs to 15 residues. Unmatched junction bases numbered 6, after V lost 6 bases and J lost 3 bases. CDR3 in amino acids: CASRLSGTYTGELFF. In DNA, the CDR3 is TGTGCCAGCAGACTTAGCGGGACCTACACCGGGGAGCTGTTTTTT.

The J gene is TRBJ2-3, the V gene TRBV9, with TRBD1 matching over 10 bases. CDR1 is SGDLS and CDR2 is YYNGEE in the germline V gene. The CDR3 runs 17 residues. V lost 0 bases and J lost 4; bases outside the gene matches: 8. The CDR3: CASSVAWTGGGSDTQYF. CDR3 sequence (DNA): TGTGCCAGCAGCGTAGCTTGGACAGGGGGTGGTTCAGATACGCAGTATTTT.

The J gene is TRBJ2-3, the V gene TRBV7-2, with 15 bases that match TRBD2. Germline V gene lookup returns CDR1 SGHTA and CDR2 FQGNSA. The CDR3 extends over 15 amino acids. V lost 5 bases, J lost 8 bases, and 5 bases stayed unmatched. This CDR3 reads CASSPPGLAGGTQYF. The CDR3 DNA reads as TGTGCCAGCAGCCCCCCGGGACTAGCGGGAGGTACGCAGTATTTT.

This clone was counted a few times. This sequence joins TRBV5-1 and TRBJ2-5, with TRBD2 identical over 8 bases. Unmatched junction bases numbered 8, after V lost 4 bases and J lost 3 bases. The CDR3 spans 15 residues. Germline V gene lookup returns CDR1 SGHRS and CDR2 YFSETQ. As DNA, the CDR3 is TGCGCCAGCAGCGGGGTAGCGGGACCTAAAGAGACCCAGTACTTC. Residues: CASSGVAGPKETQYF.

There are a few counts of this clone. The chain recombines TRBV7-3 with TRBJ1-1; TRBD1 is a possible D gene (5 bases). This CDR3 comprises 14 residues. The germline V gene has CDR1 SGHTA and CDR2 FQGTGA. Between the trimmed V and J ends, which lost 6 bases and 3 bases, there was a span of 14 bases. Written as DNA, the CDR3 is TGTGCCAGCAGGGCCCTGCAGGGCGACACTGAAGCTTTCTTT. This codes for CASRALQGDTEAFF.

The chain has TRBV7-2 and TRBJ2-7, with 8 bases fitting TRBD1. Trimming cost V 1 base and J 4 bases; bases outside gene matches: 9. This CDR3 has 16 residues. Germline V gene data show CDR1 as SGHTA and CDR2 as FQGNSA. CDR3 DNA sequence: TGTGCCAGCAGCTTAGTTTTTGGACAGGGAAATTACGAGCAGTACTTC. Translation: CASSLVFGQGNYEQYF.

This clone was detected only a few times. The chain carries TRBV29-1 and TRBJ2-5, with D possibly being TRBD2 (5 bases). Per the germline V gene, CDR1 is SQVTM and CDR2 is ANQGSEA. V was pared by 7 bases and J by 0 bases, with 12 bases between. The CDR3 totals 13 residues. The CDR3 region has the DNA TGCAGCGCCGCGGGCTTCTACCAAGAGACCCAGTACTTC. Translating gives CSAAGFYQETQYF.

This clone was observed a handful of times. This chain's CDR3 is CASSFPPRGRSNQPQHF. DNA for the CDR3: TGTGCCAGCAGTTTCCCCCCTAGGGGGCGTAGCAATCAGCCCCAGCATTTT. The chain has TRBV28 and TRBJ1-5; 7 nucleotides agree with TRBD1. Germline V gene sequence: CDR1 MDHEN, CDR2 SYDVKM. The CDR3 covers 17 residues. V dropped 3 bases and J dropped 0; count of bases not matched to a gene: 8.

This chain uses TRBV28 with TRBJ2-1; possibly TRBD1 for D (6 bases). V lost 6 bases and J 4 bases, leaving 13 bases between the germline ends. In germline, CDR1 is MDHEN, CDR2 SYDVKM. The CDR3 loop spans 14 amino acids. The CDR3 region is CASSQVDRYNEQFF. The DNA for the CDR3 is TGTGCCAGCAGCCAAGTCGACAGGTACAATGAGCAGTTCTTC.

This chain uses TRBV11-2 with TRBJ1-1, with TRBD1 matching 10 bases. The CDR3 has 15 residues. Per the germline V gene, CDR1 is SGHAT and CDR2 is FQNNGV. J was trimmed by 6 bases and V by 1 base; bases with no gene match: 5. CDR3 in amino acids: CASSLAGTGVPEAFF. DNA of the CDR3: TGTGCCAGCAGCTTAGCCGGGACAGGGGTCCCTGAAGCTTTCTTT.

This chain connects TRBV25-1 to TRBJ1-2; 7 bases map to TRBD1. With V trimmed by 2 bases and J by 5 bases, 14 bases remained unmatched. Germline V CDR1 and CDR2: MGHDK, SYGVNS. There are 17 residues in the CDR3. CDR3 DNA: TGTGCCAGCAGTGAAAGGACAGGATTTCTCGACCCTTATGGCTACACCTTC. Its protein product is CASSERTGFLDPYGYTF.

The V call is TRBV4-3, the J call TRBJ2-1, with D maybe TRBD2 (6 bases). Deletions cut 0 bases from V and 3 bases from J, with 12 bases between. CDR3 length: 16 residues. In germline, CDR1 is LGHNA, CDR2 YSLEER. DNA of the CDR3: TGCGCCAGCAGCCAAGAATGGGAGGTGAGCTACAATGAGCAGTTCTTC. It is translated as CASSQEWEVSYNEQFF.

This clone was detected a few times. The chain uses TRBV30 and TRBJ2-3; 7 nucleotides match TRBD1. The germline V gene encodes CDR1 GTSNPN and CDR2 SVGIG (reference sequence). V shed 4 bases and J 5 bases; nucleotides not matched to a gene: 6. The CDR3 contains 13 residues. The CDR3 loop reads CAWTRDSRDTQYF. The CDR3 DNA is TGTGCCTGGACCCGGGACAGTCGAGATACGCAGTATTTT.

This clone appeared a few times. The chain recombines TRBV23-1 with TRBJ1-1, with D perhaps TRBD1 (5 bases). TRBV23-1 is classed as an ORF, of uncertain function. The CDR3 spans 14 residues. Trimming removed 8 bases at V and 1 base at J, with 14 bases between. CDR3 amino acids: CASLFVQGNTEAFF. CDR3 sequence (DNA): TGCGCCAGCCTTTTCGTGCAGGGGAACACTGAAGCTTTCTTT.

The chain combines TRBV9 with TRBJ2-7; 9 bases are shared with TRBD1. This CDR3 is built from 18 residues. Germline loops: CDR1 SGDLS, CDR2 YYNGEE. V shed 3 bases, J shed 2 bases, and the junction held 15 bases outside the gene matches. CDR3 amino acids: CASSAATGGGLPAYEQYF. CDR3 DNA sequence: TGTGCCAGCAGCGCTGCTACAGGGGGCGGCTTACCGGCCTACGAGCAGTACTTC.

The sample holds a few counts of this clone. The chain links TRBV7-2 to TRBJ2-3, with TRBD2 identical over 15 bases. This CDR3 has 17 amino acids. Losses at the gene ends were 2 bases for V and 3 bases for J; bases not matched to a gene: 3. Germline-derived CDR1 and CDR2 are SGHTA and FQGNSA. CDR3 DNA sequence: TGTGCCAGCAGCTTAAGGACTAGCGGGAGGGAGACAGATACGCAGTATTTT. Translation gives CASSLRTSGRETDTQYF.

This clone has just a few counts. CDR3 sequence reads: CASSPGQENYGYTF. The CDR3 nucleotides are TGTGCCAGCAGCCCGGGACAGGAAAACTATGGCTACACCTTC. The rearrangement links TRBV7-9 to TRBJ1-2; TRBD1 agrees at 8 bases. The V segment lost 5 bases and the J segment 2 bases; nucleotides outside the gene matches: 4. This CDR3 has 14 residues. Per the germline V gene, CDR1 is SEHNR and CDR2 is FQNEAQ (reference sequence).

This clone occurred a few times. This chain joins TRBV2 and TRBJ2-1; no clear D gene. The germline V gene has CDR1 SNHLY and CDR2 FYNNEI. Trimming took 4 bases from V and 8 from J, leaving 9 bases between them. CDR3 length: 12 residues. The chain's CDR3 is CASSVFSDEQFF. For the CDR3, the DNA is TGTGCCAGCAGTGTATTCTCCGATGAGCAGTTCTTC.